This T cell receptor beta chain appears in the sequencing data of a study of blood T cells in healthy people across ages. General observations from the study: The long-lived group displayed more naive CD4+ cells, plus higher diversity, than the aged donors did. Researchers deemed the diversity estimates from one million T cells underestimates.

Points on this clonotype: The antigen is not known.

The V end was cut by 3 bases, the J end by 14 bases, with 17 bases between. The CDR3 is made up of 13 amino acids. Germline V gene data show CDR1 as SNHLY and CDR2 as FYNNEI. The donors, aged roughly 6 to 90, were healthy Caucasians from Russia. Every sample yielded at least 6.5 million isolated PBMCs. Next came a second PCR, run for about 7 to 12 cycles, which used a sample-barcoded 5' primer along with a J-beta primer mix. TCRdb reprocessed the 5' RACE reads via MiXCR and lists one record per CDR3 protein. Of around 1.5 million distinct CDR3 sequences listed, approximately 59% are singletons. The sequence derives from a man aged 18-30 years in good health. The chain couples TRBV2 to TRBJ2-1; no clear D. Sequenced sample: blood. The CDR3 reads CASSERYGEPEFF. The CDR3 bases are TGTGCCAGCAGTGAGAGATATGGGGAACCCGAGTTCTTC.